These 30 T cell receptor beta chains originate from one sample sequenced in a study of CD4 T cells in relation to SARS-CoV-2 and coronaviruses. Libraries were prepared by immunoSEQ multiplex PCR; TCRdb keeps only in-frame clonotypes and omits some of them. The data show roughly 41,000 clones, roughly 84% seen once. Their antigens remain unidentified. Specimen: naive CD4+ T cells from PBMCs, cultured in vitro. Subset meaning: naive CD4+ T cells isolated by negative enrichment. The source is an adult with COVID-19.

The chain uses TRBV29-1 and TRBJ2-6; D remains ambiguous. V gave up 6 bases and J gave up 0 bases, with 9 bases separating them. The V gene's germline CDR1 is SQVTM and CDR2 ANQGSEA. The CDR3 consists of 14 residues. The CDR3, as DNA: TGCAGCGTCCTGGAAAACTCTGGGGCCAACGTCCTGACTTTC. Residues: CSVLENSGANVLTF.

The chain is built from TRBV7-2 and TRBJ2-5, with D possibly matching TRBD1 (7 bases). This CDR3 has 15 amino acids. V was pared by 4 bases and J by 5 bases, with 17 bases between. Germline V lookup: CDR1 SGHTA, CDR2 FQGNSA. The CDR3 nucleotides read TGTGCCAGCAGCTCGGGGCTGGCAGGGGGGGAGACCCAGTACTTC. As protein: CASSSGLAGGETQYF. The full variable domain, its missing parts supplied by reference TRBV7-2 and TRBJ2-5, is GAGVSQSPSNKVTEKGKDVELRCDPISGHTALYWYRQSLGQGLEFLIYFQGNSAPDKSGLPSDRFSAERTGGSVSTLTIQRTQQEDSAVYLCASSSGLAGGETQYFGPGTRLLVL.

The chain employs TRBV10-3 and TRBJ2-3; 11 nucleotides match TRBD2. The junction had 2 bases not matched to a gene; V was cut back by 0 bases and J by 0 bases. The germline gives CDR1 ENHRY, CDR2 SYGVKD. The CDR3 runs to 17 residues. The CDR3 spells CAISESSGRASTDTQYF. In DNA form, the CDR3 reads TGTGCCATCAGTGAGTCTAGCGGGAGGGCAAGCACAGATACGCAGTATTTT.

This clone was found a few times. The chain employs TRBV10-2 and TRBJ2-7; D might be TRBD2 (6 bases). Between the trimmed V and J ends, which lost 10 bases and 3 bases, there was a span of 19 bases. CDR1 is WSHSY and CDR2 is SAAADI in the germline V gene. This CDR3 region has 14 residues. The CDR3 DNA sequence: TGCGCCACCTCGAAGCGGGCAGATGACTACGAGCAGTACTTC. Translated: CATSKRADDYEQYF.

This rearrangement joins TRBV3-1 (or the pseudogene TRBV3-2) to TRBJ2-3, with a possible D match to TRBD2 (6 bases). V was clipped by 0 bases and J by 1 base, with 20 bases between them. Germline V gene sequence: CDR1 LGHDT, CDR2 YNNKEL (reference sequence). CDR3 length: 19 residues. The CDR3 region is CASSQEKGRTNPRTDTQYF. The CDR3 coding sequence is TGTGCCAGCAGCCAAGAAAAGGGAAGGACTAACCCTCGCACAGATACGCAGTATTTT.

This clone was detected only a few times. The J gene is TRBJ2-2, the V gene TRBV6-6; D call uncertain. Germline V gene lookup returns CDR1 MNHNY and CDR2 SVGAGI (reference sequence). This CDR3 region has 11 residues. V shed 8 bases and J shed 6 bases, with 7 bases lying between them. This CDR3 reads CASGSAGELFF. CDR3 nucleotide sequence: TGTGCCAGCGGGTCGGCCGGGGAGCTGTTTTTT.

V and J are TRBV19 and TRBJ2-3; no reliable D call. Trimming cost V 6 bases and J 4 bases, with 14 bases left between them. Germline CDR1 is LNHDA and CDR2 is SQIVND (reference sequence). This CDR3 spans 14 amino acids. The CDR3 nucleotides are TGTGCCAGTAGCACGGAGACCGCATCAGATACGCAGTATTTT. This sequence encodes CASSTETASDTQYF.

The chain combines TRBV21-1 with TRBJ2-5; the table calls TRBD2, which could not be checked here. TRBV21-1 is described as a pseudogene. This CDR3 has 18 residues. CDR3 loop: CASSKGREREGLSETQYF. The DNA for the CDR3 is TGTGCCAGCAGCAAAGGACGTGAACGGGAGGGCCTCAGCGAGACCCAGTACTTC.

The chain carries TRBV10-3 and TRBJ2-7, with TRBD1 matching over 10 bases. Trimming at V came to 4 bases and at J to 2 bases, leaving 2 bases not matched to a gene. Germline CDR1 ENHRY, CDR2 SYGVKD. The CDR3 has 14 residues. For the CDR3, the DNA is TGTGCCATCAGTGTAGGGACAGGGGCCTACGAGCAGTACTTC. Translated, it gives CAISVGTGAYEQYF.

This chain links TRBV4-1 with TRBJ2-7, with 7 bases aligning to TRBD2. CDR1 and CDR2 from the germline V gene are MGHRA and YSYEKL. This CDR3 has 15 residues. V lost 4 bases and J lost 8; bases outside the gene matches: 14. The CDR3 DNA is TGCGCCAGCAGCCGGCCAGGCGGCGGGAGTAACCAGCAGTACTTC. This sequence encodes CASSRPGGGSNQQYF.

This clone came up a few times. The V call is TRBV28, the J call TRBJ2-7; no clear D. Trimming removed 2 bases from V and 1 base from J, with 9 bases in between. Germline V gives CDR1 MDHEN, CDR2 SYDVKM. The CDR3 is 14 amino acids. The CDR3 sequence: CASSLDGSSYEQYF. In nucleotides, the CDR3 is TGTGCCAGCAGTTTAGATGGTTCATCCTACGAGCAGTACTTC.

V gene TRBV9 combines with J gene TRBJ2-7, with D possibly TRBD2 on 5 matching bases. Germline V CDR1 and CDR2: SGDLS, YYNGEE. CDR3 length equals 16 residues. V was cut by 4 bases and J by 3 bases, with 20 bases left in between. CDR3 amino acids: CASSLATTAAVYEQYF. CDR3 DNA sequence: TGTGCCAGCAGCCTTGCGACTACAGCGGCCGTCTACGAGCAGTACTTC.

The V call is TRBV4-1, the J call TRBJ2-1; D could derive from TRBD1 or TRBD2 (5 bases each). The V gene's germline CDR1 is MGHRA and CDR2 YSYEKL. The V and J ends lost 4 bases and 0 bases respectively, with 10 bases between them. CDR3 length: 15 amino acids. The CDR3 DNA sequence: TGCGCCAGCAGCCTCGGGACCAGCTCCTACAATGAGCAGTTCTTC. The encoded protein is CASSLGTSSYNEQFF.

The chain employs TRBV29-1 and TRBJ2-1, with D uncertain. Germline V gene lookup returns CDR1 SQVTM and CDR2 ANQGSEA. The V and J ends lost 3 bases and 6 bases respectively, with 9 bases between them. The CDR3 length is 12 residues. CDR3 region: CSVERTGNEQFF. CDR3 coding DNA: TGCAGCGTTGAGAGGACGGGCAATGAGCAGTTCTTC.

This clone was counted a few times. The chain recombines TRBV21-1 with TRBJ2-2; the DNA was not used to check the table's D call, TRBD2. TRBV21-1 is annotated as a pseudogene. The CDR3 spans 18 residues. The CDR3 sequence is CASSKARLAGGSAGELFF. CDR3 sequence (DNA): TGTGCCAGCAGCAAAGCGCGGCTAGCGGGAGGATCAGCCGGGGAGCTGTTTTTT.

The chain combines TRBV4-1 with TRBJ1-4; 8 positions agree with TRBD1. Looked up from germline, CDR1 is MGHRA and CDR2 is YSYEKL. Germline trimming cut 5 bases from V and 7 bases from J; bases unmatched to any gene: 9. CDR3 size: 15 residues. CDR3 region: CASSAQGASREKLFF. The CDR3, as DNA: TGCGCCAGCAGCGCGCAGGGGGCCTCTCGTGAAAAACTGTTTTTT.

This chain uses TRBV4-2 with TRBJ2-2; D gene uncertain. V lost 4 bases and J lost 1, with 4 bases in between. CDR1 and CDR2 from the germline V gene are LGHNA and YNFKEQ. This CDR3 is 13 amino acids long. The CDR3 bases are TGTGCCAGCAGCCCCAAGAACACCGGGGAGCTGTTTTTT. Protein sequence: CASSPKNTGELFF.

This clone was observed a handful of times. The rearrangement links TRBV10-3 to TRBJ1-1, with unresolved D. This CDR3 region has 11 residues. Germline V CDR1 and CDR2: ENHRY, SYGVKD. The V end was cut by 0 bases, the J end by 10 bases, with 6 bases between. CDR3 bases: TGTGCCATCAGTGAGTCGCTGAGAGCTTTCTTT. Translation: CAISESLRAFF.

Written as DNA, the CDR3 is TGTGCCAGCTCCGCAAGTAGAGGGACACCCCTCCACTTT. It translates to CASSASRGTPLHF. The chain links TRBV18 to TRBJ1-6; no reliable D call. This CDR3 comprises 13 residues. In germline, CDR1 is KGHSH, CDR2 LQKENI. The germline V and J ends were trimmed by 6 bases and 11 bases, with 14 bases remaining between them.

CDR3 sequence reads: CASRTSGSGGELFF. Written as DNA, the CDR3 is TGTGCCAGCAGGACTAGCGGGAGTGGGGGGGAGCTGTTTTTT. The rearrangement uses TRBV2 and TRBJ2-2; 12 bases match TRBD2. This CDR3 has 14 residues. Germline CDR1 and CDR2: SNHLY and FYNNEI. With V trimmed by 6 bases and J by 8 bases, 4 bases remained unmatched.

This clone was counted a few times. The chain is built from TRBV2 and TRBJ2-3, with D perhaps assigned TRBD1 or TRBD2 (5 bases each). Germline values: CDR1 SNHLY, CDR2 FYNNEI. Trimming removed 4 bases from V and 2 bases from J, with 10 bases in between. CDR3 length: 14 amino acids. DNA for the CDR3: TGTGCCAGCAGTGTCGGGACCCACACAGATACGCAGTATTTT. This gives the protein CASSVGTHTDTQYF.

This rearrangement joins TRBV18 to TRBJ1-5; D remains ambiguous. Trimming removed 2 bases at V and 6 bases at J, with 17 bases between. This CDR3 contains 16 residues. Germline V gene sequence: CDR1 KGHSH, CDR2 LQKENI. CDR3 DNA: TGTGCCAGCTCACCATCGGTAAACACCCACACTCAGCCCCAGCATTTT. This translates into CASSPSVNTHTQPQHF.

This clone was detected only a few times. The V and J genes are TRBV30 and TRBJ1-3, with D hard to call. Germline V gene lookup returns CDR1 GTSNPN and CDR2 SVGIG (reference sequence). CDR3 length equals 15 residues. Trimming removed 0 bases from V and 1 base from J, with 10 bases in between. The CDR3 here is CAWSVRGGSGNTIYF. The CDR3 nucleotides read TGTGCCTGGAGTGTACGAGGTGGTTCTGGAAACACCATATATTTT.

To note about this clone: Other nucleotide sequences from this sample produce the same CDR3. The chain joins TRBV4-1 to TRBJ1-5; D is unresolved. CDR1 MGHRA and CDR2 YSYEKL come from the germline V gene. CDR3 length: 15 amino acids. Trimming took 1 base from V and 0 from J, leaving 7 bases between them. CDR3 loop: CASSQVPGSNQPQHF. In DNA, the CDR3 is TGCGCCAGCAGCCAAGTGCCAGGTAGCAATCAGCCCCAGCATTTT.

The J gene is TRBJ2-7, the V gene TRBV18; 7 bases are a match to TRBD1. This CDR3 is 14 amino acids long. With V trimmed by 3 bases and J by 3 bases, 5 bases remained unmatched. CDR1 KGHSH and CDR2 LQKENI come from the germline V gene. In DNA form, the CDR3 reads TGTGCCAGCTCACCCGGGACAGTTGGCTACGAGCAGTACTTC. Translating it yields CASSPGTVGYEQYF.

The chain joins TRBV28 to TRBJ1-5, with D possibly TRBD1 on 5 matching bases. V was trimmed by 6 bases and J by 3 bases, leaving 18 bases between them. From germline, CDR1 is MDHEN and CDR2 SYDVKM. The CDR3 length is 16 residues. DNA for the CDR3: TGTGCCAGCAGCCTATCCGGGGCGGTTAACAATCAGCCCCAGCATTTT. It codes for CASSLSGAVNNQPQHF. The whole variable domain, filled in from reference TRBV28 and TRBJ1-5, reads DVKVTQSSRYLVKRTGEKVFLECVQDMDHENMFWYRQDPGLGLRLIYFSYDVKMKEKGDIPEGYSVSREKKERFSLILESASTNQTSMYLCASSLSGAVNNQPQHFGDGTRLSIL.

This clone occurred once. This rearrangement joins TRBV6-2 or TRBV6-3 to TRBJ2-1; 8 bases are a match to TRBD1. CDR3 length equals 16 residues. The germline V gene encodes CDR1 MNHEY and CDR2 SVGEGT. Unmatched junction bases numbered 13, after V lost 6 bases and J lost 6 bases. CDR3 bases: TGTGCCAGCAGCGGGATTTTCAGGGGGCGCGTCAATGAGCAGTTCTTC. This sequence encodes CASSGIFRGRVNEQFF.

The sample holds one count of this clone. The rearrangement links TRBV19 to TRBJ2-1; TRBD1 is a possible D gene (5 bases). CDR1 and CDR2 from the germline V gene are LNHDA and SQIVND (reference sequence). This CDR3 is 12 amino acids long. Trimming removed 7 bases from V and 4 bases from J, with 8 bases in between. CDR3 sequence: CASTGIYNEQFF. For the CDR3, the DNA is TGTGCCAGTACAGGGATTTACAATGAGCAGTTCTTC.

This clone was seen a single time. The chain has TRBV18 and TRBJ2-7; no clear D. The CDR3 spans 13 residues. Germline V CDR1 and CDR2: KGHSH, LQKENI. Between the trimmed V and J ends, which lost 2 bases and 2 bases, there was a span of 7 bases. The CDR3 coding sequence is TGTGCCAGCTCACCAGACGGAGCCTACGAGCAGTACTTC. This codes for CASSPDGAYEQYF.

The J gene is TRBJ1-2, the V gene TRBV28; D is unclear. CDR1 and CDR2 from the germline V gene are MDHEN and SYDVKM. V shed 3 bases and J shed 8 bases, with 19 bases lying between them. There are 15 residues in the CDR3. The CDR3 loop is CASSFTGAPPGGYTF. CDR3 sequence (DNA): TGTGCCAGCAGTTTTACCGGCGCCCCCCCGGGCGGCTACACCTTC.